The 6 T cell receptor beta chains presented below share a single source sample, sequenced in a study of OX40 agonist ivuxolimab in advanced cancers. Using immunoSEQ multiplex PCR, the repertoire was profiled, and TCRdb retains in-frame clones only, with some absent. The sample consists of tens of thousands of clones, approximately 92% of them appearing once. The starting material was CD4+ or CD8+ T cells sorted from blood, obtained in a trial of the OX40 agonist ivuxolimab. These receptors were taken from an adult with an advanced solid tumor such as melanoma, head and neck, liver or kidney cancer.

The rearrangement uses TRBV30 and TRBJ1-5; D might be TRBD1 (6 bases). The CDR3 is made up of 14 amino acids. The V end was cut by 7 bases, the J end by 6 bases, with 19 bases between. From germline, CDR1 is GTSNPN and CDR2 SVGIG (reference sequence). The CDR3 nucleotides are TGTGCCTTCTCCCTTACAGGGACCCTTCAGCCCCAGCATTTT. It is translated as CAFSLTGTLQPQHF.

This rearrangement joins TRBV11-2 to TRBJ2-1; 7 nucleotides align to TRBD2. Trimming took 6 bases from V and 5 from J; bases not matched to a gene: 10. The CDR3 has 15 amino acids. Germline V gene sequence: CDR1 SGHAT, CDR2 FQNNGV. CDR3: CASRRRLAVNNEQFF. The CDR3 coding sequence is TGTGCCAGCAGACGACGGCTAGCGGTCAACAATGAGCAGTTCTTC.

This clone was found once. The V call is TRBV18, the J call TRBJ2-5, with TRBD2 matching over 14 bases. Germline V gene sequence: CDR1 KGHSH, CDR2 LQKENI. The CDR3 loop spans 18 amino acids. Trimming cost V 5 bases and J 2 bases; bases outside gene matches: 10. Here the CDR3 DNA reads TGTGCCAGCTCAAGAGGACTAGCGGGAGGATCTGAGCAAGAGACCCAGTACTTC. Protein sequence: CASSRGLAGGSEQETQYF.

The chain couples TRBV7-2 to TRBJ2-1, with D perhaps TRBD2 (5 bases). Germline loops: CDR1 SGHTA, CDR2 FQGNSA. Trimming shortened V by 4 bases and J by 10 bases, and 14 bases separated the two germline ends. The CDR3 totals 13 residues. The CDR3 coding sequence is TGTGCCAGCAGCTCAACGAGGGCCCCCGAGCAGTTCTTC. It codes for CASSSTRAPEQFF.

The V and J genes are TRBV15 and TRBJ2-2, with a tentative D call TRBD1 (8 bases). CDR3 size: 13 residues. Trimming removed 9 bases from V and 7 bases from J, with 15 bases in between. Germline assignment: CDR1 LNHNV and CDR2 YYDKDF (reference sequence). The CDR3 coding sequence is TGTGCCACACTACAGGGGGAGGGCGGGGAGCTGTTTTTT. Translation: CATLQGEGGELFF. The variable domain in full, completed from reference TRBV15 and TRBJ2-2, reads DAMVIQNPRYQVTQFGKPVTLSCSQTLNHNVMYWYQQKSSQAPKLLFHYYDKDFNNEADTPDNFQSRRPNTSFCFLDIRSPGLGDTAMYLCATLQGEGGELFFGEGSRLTVL.

The chain couples TRBV19 to TRBJ1-5; 7 bases match TRBD1. CDR3 length: 16 amino acids. Germline assignment: CDR1 LNHDA and CDR2 SQIVND (reference sequence). V lost 5 bases, J lost 5 bases, and 12 bases stayed unmatched. The CDR3 region is CASSPLTGFHDQPQHF. DNA for the CDR3: TGTGCCAGTAGTCCCCTGACAGGGTTCCACGATCAGCCCCAGCATTTT.